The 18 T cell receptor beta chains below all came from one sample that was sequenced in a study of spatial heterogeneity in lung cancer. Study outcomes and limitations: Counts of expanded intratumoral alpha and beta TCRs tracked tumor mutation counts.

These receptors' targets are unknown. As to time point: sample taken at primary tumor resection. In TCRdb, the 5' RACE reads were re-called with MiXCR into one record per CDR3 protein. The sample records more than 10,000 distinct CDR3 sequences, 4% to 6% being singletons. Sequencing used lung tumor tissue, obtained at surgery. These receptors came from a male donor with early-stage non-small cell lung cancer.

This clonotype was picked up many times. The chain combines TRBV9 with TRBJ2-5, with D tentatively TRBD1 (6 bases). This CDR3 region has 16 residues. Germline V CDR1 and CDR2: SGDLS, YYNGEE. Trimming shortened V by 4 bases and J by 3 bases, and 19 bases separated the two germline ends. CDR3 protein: CASSPQGSFPEETQYF. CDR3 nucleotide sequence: TGTGCCAGCAGCCCCCAGGGGAGTTTCCCAGAAGAGACCCAGTACTTC.

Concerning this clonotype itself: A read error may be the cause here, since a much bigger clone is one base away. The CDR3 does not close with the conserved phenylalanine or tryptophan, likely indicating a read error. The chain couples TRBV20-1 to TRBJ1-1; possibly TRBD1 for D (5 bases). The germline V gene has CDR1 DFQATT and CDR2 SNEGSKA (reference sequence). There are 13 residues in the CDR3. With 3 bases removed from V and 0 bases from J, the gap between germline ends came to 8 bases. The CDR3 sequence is CSARDTMNTEAFS. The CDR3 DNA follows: TGCAGTGCTAGGGACACAATGAACACTGAAGCTTTCTCT.

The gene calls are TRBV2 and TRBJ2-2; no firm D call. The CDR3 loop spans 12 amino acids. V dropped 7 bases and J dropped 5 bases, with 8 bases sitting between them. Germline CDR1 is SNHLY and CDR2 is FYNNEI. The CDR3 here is CASIEPTGELFF. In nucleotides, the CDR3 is TGTGCCAGCATCGAGCCTACCGGGGAGCTGTTTTTT. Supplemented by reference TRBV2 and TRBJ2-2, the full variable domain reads EPEVTQTPSHQVTQMGQEVILRCVPISNHLYFYWYRQILGQKVEFLVSFYNNEISEKSEIFDDQFSVERPDGSNFTLKIRSTKLEDSAMYFCASIEPTGELFFGEGSRLTVL.

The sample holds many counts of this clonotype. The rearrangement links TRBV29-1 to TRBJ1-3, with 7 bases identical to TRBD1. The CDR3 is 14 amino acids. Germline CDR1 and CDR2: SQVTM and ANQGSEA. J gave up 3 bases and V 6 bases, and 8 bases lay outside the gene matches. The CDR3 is CSVGSGGLGNTIYF. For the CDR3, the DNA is TGCAGCGTGGGATCAGGGGGTCTTGGAAACACCATATATTTT. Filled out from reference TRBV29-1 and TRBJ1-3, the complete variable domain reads SAVISQKPSRDICQRGTSLTIQCQVDSQVTMMFWYRQQPGQSLTLIATANQGSEATYESGFVIDKFPISRPNLTFSTLTVSNMSPEDSSIYLCSVGSGGLGNTIYFGEGSWLTVV.

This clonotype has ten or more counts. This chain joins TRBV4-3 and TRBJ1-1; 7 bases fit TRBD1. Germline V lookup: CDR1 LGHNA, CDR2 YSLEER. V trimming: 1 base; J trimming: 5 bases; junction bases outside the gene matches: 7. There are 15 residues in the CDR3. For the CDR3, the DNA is TGCGCCAGCAGCCAAGTAAAAGGGGGCCGGACTGAAGCTTTCTTT. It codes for CASSQVKGGRTEAFF.

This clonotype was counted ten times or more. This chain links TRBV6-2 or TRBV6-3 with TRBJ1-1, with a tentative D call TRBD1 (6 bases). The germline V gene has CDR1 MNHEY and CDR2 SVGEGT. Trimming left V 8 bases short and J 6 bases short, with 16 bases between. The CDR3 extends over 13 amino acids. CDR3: CASSSGGMPEAFF. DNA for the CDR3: TGTGCCAGCTCCTCGGGGGGCATGCCTGAAGCTTTCTTT.

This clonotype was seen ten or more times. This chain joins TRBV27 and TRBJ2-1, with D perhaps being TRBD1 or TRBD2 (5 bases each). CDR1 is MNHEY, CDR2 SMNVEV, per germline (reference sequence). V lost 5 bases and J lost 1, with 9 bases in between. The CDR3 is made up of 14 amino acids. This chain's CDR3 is CASSGDGSYNEQFF. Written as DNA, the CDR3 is TGTGCCAGCAGTGGGGACGGTTCCTACAATGAGCAGTTCTTC.

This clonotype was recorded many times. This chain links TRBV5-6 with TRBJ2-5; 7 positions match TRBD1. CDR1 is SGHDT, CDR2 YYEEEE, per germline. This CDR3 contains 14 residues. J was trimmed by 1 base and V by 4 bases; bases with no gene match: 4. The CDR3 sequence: CASSRTGLQETQYF. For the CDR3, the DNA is TGTGCCAGCAGCCGGACAGGCCTCCAAGAGACCCAGTACTTC.

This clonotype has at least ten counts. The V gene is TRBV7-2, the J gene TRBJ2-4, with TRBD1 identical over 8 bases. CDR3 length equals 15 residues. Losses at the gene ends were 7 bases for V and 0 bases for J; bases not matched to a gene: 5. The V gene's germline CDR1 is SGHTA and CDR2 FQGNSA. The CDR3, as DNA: TGTGCCAGCAACAGGGGGTTGAGAGCCAAAAACATTCAGTACTTC. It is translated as CASNRGLRAKNIQYF.

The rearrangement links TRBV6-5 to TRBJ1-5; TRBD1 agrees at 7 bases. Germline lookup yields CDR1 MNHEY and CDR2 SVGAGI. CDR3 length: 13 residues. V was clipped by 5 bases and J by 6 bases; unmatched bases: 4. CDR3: CASSRPGGQPQHF. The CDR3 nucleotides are TGTGCCAGCAGTCGACCAGGGGGTCAGCCCCAGCATTTT.

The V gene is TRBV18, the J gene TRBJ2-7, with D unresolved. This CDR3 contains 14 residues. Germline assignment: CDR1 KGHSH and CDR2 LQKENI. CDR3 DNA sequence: TGTGTCAGCTCCCATGGCGTCAGCTCATACGAGCAGTACGTC. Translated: CVSSHGVSSYEQYV.

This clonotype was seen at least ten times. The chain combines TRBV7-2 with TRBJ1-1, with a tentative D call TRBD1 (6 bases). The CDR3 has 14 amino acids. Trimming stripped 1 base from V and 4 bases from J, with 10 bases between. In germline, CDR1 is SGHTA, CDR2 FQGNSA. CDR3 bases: TGTGCCAGCAGCTTAGGCGGGACATCCACTGAAGCTTTCTTT. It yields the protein CASSLGGTSTEAFF.

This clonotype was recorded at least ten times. CDR3 in DNA: TGTGCCACCAGGGGGAGGGGGTTTGAGGAGACCCAGTACTTC. Its translation: CATRGRGFEETQYF. V gene TRBV24-1 combines with J gene TRBJ2-5, with D perhaps TRBD2 (7 bases). This CDR3 region has 14 residues. The germline CDR1 and CDR2 sequences are KGHDR and SFDVKD. V lost 7 bases and J lost 5, with 16 bases in between.

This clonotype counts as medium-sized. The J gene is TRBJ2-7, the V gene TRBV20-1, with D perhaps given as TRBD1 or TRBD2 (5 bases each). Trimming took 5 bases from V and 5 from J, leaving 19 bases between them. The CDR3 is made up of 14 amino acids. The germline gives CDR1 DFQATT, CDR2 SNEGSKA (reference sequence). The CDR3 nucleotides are TGCAGTGCTCCACCCCCGGGACGAGCTAACGAGCAGTACTTC. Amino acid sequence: CSAPPPGRANEQYF.

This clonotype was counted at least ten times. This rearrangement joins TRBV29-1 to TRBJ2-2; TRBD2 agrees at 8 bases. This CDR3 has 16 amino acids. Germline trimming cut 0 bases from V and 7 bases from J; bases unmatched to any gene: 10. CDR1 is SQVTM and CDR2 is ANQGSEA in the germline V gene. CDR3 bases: TGCAGCGTTGAAGATCAGAGTGGCGGGAGGTTCGGGGAGCTGTTTTTT. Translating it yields CSVEDQSGGRFGELFF.

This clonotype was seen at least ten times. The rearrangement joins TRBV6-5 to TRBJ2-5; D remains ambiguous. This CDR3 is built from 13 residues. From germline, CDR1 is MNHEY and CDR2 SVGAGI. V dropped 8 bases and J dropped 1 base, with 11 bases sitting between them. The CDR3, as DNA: TGTGCCAGCGCCTACGGTCTCCAAGAGACCCAGTACTTC. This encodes CASAYGLQETQYF.

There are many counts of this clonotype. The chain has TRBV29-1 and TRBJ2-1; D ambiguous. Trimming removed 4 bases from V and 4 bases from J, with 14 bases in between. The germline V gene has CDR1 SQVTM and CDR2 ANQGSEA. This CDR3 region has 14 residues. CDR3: CSVVRLEEYNEQFF. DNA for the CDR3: TGCAGCGTTGTCAGGCTAGAGGAATACAATGAGCAGTTCTTC.

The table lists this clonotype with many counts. In DNA form, the CDR3 reads TGTGCCAGCTCACCACCGAATGTAGGGTTAGGTGGGGCCAACGTCCTGACTTTC. It encodes CASSPPNVGLGGANVLTF. The V and J genes are TRBV18 and TRBJ2-6; D is uncertain. Trimming cost V 0 bases and J 3 bases, with 15 bases left between them. This CDR3 comprises 18 residues. Germline CDR1 KGHSH, CDR2 LQKENI.